This T cell receptor (beta chain) was sequenced during a study of blood T cells in healthy people across ages. Study-level findings and limits: Strong correlation existed between TCR beta diversity and naive T cell percentage.

For this clonotype: Its cognate antigen is unknown.

Then a second PCR, running roughly 7 to 11 cycles, was carried out with a sample-barcoded 5' primer and a J-beta primer mix. TCRdb processed the 5' RACE reads anew with MiXCR; each CDR3 protein has one entry. The sample consists of about 1 million distinct CDR3 sequences, more than 40% of them appearing once. Germline V gene data show CDR1 as MNHEY and CDR2 as SVGAGI. The CDR3 is 13 residues long. Trimming shortened V by 6 bases and J by 10 bases, and 16 bases separated the two germline ends. The clonotype originates from a woman aged 60-75 years in good health. The chain links TRBV6-5 to TRBJ2-1; a weak D match, TRBD1 (6 bases). Sequenced: blood. The CDR3 region is CASSKSDRQEQFF. CDR3 nucleotide sequence: TGTGCCAGCAGCAAATCCGACAGGCAGGAGCAGTTCTTC.